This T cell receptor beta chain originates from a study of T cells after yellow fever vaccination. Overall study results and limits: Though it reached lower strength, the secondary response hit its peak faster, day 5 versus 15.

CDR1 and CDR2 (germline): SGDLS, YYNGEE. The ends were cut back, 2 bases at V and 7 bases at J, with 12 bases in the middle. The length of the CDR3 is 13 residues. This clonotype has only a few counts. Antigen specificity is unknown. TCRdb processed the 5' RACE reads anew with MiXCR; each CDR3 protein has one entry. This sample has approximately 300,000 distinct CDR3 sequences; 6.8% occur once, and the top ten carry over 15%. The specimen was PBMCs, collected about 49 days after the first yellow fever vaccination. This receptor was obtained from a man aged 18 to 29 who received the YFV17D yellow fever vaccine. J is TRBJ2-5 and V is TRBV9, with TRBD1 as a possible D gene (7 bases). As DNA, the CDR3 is TGTGCCAGCAGCGTCAGGGGGGACGGGACCCAGTACTTC. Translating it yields CASSVRGDGTQYF.